The 16 T cell receptor beta chains listed next were all sequenced from one sample in a study of CD4 and CD8 cells across lung adenocarcinoma regions. TCRdb analysed the PCR reads with MiXCR anew, one entry per CDR3 protein. The table lists about 19,000 distinct CDR3 sequences, about 53% of them singletons. The sample was CD8+ T cells from the center of a lung tumor. The receptors were sampled from a female donor with lung adenocarcinoma. The CD4 and CD8 labels of this study may be unreliable.

V is TRBV6-1 and J is TRBJ2-1, with 8 bases aligning to TRBD2. This CDR3 spans 17 amino acids. The ends lost 4 bases at V and 0 bases at J; junction bases unmatched: 8. Germline CDR1 is MNHNS and CDR2 is SASEGT. The chain's CDR3 is CASSVSLRGASYNEQFF. The CDR3 DNA is TGTGCCAGCAGTGTATCTTTGCGGGGGGCCTCCTACAATGAGCAGTTCTTC.

The chain uses TRBV12-5 and TRBJ2-1; 8 nucleotides line up with TRBD2. This CDR3 spans 18 amino acids. Germline lookup yields CDR1 LGHNT and CDR2 FRNRAP. Germline trimming cut 0 bases from V and 5 bases from J; bases unmatched to any gene: 12. The CDR3 bases are TGTGCTAGTGGTTTGGTACTTGGGTCGGCGGGGGGACACAATGAGCAGTTCTTC. Its protein product is CASGLVLGSAGGHNEQFF.

By its share, this clonotype is medium-sized. The chain couples TRBV6-1 to TRBJ2-3; TRBD2 aligns across 8 bases. CDR3 length: 13 residues. Germline CDR1 reads MNHNS; CDR2 reads SASEGT. The V gene end was trimmed by 6 bases and the J gene end by 5 bases; junction bases not matched to a gene: 4. The chain's CDR3 is CASREGLGDTQYF. The CDR3 DNA follows: TGTGCCAGCAGGGAGGGACTAGGAGATACGCAGTATTTT.

The count of this clonotype is one. This chain joins TRBV6-1 and TRBJ1-2; 10 bases match TRBD1. Germline V gives CDR1 MNHNS, CDR2 SASEGT. Unmatched junction bases numbered 10, after V lost 7 bases and J lost 8 bases. The CDR3 totals 14 residues. In DNA form, the CDR3 reads TGTGCCAGCAATACCGGGACAGGGGTAGGGGGCTACACCTTC. This gives the protein CASNTGTGVGGYTF.

The rearrangement uses TRBV27 and TRBJ2-4, with D maybe TRBD2 (5 bases). Looked up from germline, CDR1 is MNHEY and CDR2 is SMNVEV (reference sequence). The CDR3 length is 13 residues. The germline V and J ends were trimmed by 8 bases and 13 bases, with 21 bases remaining between them. The CDR3 loop is CASGLRLLDAQYF. As DNA, the CDR3 is TGTGCCAGCGGTCTACGGTTACTAGACGCCCAGTACTTC.

This clonotype was recorded at least ten times. J is TRBJ2-2 and V is TRBV6-1, with TRBD1 matching over 7 bases. Germline lookup yields CDR1 MNHNS and CDR2 SASEGT. This CDR3 has 14 amino acids. J gave up 6 bases and V 8 bases, and 9 bases lay outside the gene matches. CDR3 sequence reads: CASGLPGGAGELFF. DNA of the CDR3: TGTGCCAGCGGCCTTCCAGGGGGAGCCGGGGAGCTGTTTTTT.

A few counts support this clonotype. The missing conserved phenylalanine or tryptophan at the end of this CDR3 makes a read error likely. The DNA is omitted, as the CDR3 cannot be located on it reliably, and the CDR3 follows TCRdb's listing. This rearrangement joins TRBV27 to TRBJ2-5; the table assigns TRBD2, which was not confirmed against the DNA. The germline gives CDR1 MNHEY, CDR2 SMNVEV (reference sequence). The CDR3 adds up to 18 amino acids, both ends counted. The CDR3 region is CASSLVRLAGMCGGQRFG.

In this sample, this clonotype turned up many times. The rearrangement uses TRBV11-2 and TRBJ2-5, with 14 nucleotides matching TRBD2. The CDR3 runs to 17 residues. Trimming at V came to 3 bases and at J to 11 bases, leaving 14 bases not matched to a gene. Germline CDR1 SGHAT, CDR2 FQNNGV. Here the CDR3 reads CASSLRPPGLAGVEQYF. The CDR3 DNA reads TGTGCCAGCAGCTTGCGGCCACCGGGACTAGCGGGAGTGGAGCAGTACTTC.

The V gene is TRBV27, the J gene TRBJ2-5; 9 nucleotides agree with TRBD1. V lost 3 bases and J lost 2; bases outside the gene matches: 4. Per germline, CDR1 MNHEY and CDR2 SMNVEV (reference sequence). There are 15 residues in the CDR3. The CDR3 here is CASSLGQGSQETQYF. In nucleotides, the CDR3 is TGTGCCAGCAGTTTGGGACAGGGCTCACAAGAGACCCAGTACTTC.

Details on this clonotype: The junction departs from germline at one end; a sequencing error may be responsible. V is TRBV27 and J is TRBJ2-3; a possible D gene is TRBD2 (5 bases). CDR3 size: 11 residues. CDR1 and CDR2 from the germline V gene are MNHEY and SMNVEV (reference sequence). The CDR3 loop reads CGSGDPDTQYF. In DNA, the CDR3 is TGTGGCAGCGGTGATCCAGATACGCAGTATTTT.

The rearrangement links TRBV4-1 to TRBJ2-4; D gene ambiguous. CDR1 and CDR2 (germline): MGHRA, YSYEKL. V lost 3 bases to trimming and J lost 0 bases, with 6 bases between them. The CDR3 is made up of 14 amino acids. This chain's CDR3 is CASSQRTAKNIQYF. DNA of the CDR3: TGCGCCAGCAGCCAGCGGACAGCCAAAAACATTCAGTACTTC.

The genes are TRBV7-6 and TRBJ2-5; D is undetermined. The end of the DNA fits TRBJ2-3 better, so the J call may be wrong. Germline assignment: CDR1 SGHVS and CDR2 FNYEAQ. The CDR3 is 12 residues long. The CDR3: CASSATPAQQYF. The CDR3 DNA is TGTGCCAGCAGCGCGACCCCGGCTCAGCAGTATTTT.

By share of the sample, this clonotype is medium-sized. J is TRBJ1-1 and V is TRBV27, with D possibly being TRBD1 (5 bases). Germline loops: CDR1 MNHEY, CDR2 SMNVEV (reference sequence). The CDR3 has 14 amino acids. V was trimmed by 10 bases and J by 5 bases, leaving 20 bases between them. As DNA, the CDR3 is TGTGCCACCACCCCCCGATGGGGGGAGACTGAAGCTTTCTTT. Translation: CATTPRWGETEAFF.

The chain has TRBV27 and TRBJ2-1; D may be TRBD2 (6 bases). Trimming stripped 3 bases from V and 2 bases from J, with 11 bases between. The CDR3 runs to 15 residues. CDR1 MNHEY and CDR2 SMNVEV come from the germline V gene (reference sequence). The CDR3 DNA sequence: TGTGCCAGCAGTTTCGCGGGGACGACCTACAATGAGCAGTTCTTC. As protein: CASSFAGTTYNEQFF.

This sequence joins TRBV6-1 and TRBJ2-7; 7 nucleotides align to TRBD1. With V trimmed by 2 bases and J by 2 bases, 6 bases remained unmatched. This CDR3 is built from 15 residues. Germline V lookup: CDR1 MNHNS, CDR2 SASEGT. Here the CDR3 reads CASSENVGQAYEQYF. In nucleotides, the CDR3 is TGTGCCAGCAGTGAAAATGTAGGACAGGCCTACGAGCAGTACTTC.

In regard to this clonotype: One end of the junction fails to match germline, which may point to a read error. The rearrangement joins TRBV27 to TRBJ2-3; D perhaps matches TRBD2 (6 bases). Germline V CDR1 and CDR2: MNHEY, SMNVEV (reference sequence). CDR3 length equals 15 residues. This CDR3 is CASRQRVGLTDIQYF. The CDR3 DNA follows: TGTGCCAGCAGGCAGCGGGTAGGACTCACAGACATTCAGTACTTT.